The 15 T cell receptor beta chains below were found in one sample sequenced in a study of cytomegalovirus exposure and HLA in healthy donors. It was with 60 Vbeta and 13 Jbeta primers that the PCR ran. The table came from immunoSEQ multiplex PCR; TCRdb's copy has only in-frame clones and leaves some out. The sample carries fewer than 120,000 clones, 80% to 85% recorded once. Sequences were obtained from PBMCs. The receptors derive from a woman in her sixties or seventies in good health and CMV-seropositive.

The chain is built from TRBV29-1 and TRBJ2-3, with 8 bases matching TRBD1. Unmatched junction bases numbered 4, after V lost 6 bases and J lost 5 bases. This CDR3 is 12 amino acids long. Germline V CDR1 and CDR2: SQVTM, ANQGSEA. The DNA of the CDR3 is TGCAGCGTCACAGGGGGAGGAGATACGCAGTATTTT. It codes for CSVTGGGDTQYF.

This chain connects TRBV19 to TRBJ2-3; 10 bases line up with TRBD2. The CDR3 length is 17 residues. In germline, CDR1 is LNHDA, CDR2 SQIVND (reference sequence). Trimming cost V 7 bases and J 5 bases; bases outside gene matches: 15. This CDR3 is CASTMSGRAGLGDTQYF. The CDR3 coding sequence is TGTGCCAGTACCATGAGCGGGAGGGCCGGTCTGGGAGATACGCAGTATTTT.

The chain couples TRBV6-1 to TRBJ2-1; D is undetermined. The CDR3 sequence is 16 residues long. V lost 2 bases and J lost 0, with 11 bases in between. Per germline, CDR1 MNHNS and CDR2 SASEGT. Written as DNA, the CDR3 is TGTGCCAGCAGTGAATTCCTAGAACCCTCCTACAATGAGCAGTTCTTC. This codes for CASSEFLEPSYNEQFF.

The rearrangement joins TRBV5-8 to TRBJ2-7, with 7 bases matching TRBD1. Losses at the gene ends were 4 bases for V and 3 bases for J; bases not matched to a gene: 10. The germline V gene has CDR1 SGHTS and CDR2 YDEGEE. CDR3 length: 15 residues. This chain's CDR3 is CASSLDWTGLYEQYF. The CDR3 region has the DNA TGTGCCAGCAGCCTTGATTGGACAGGTCTCTACGAGCAGTACTTC.

The V gene is TRBV7-9, the J gene TRBJ1-5; a weak D match, TRBD1 (5 bases). Trimming removed 5 bases from V and 1 base from J, with 21 bases in between. Germline V gene data show CDR1 as SEHNR and CDR2 as FQNEAQ (reference sequence). The CDR3 covers 18 residues. The CDR3 here is CASSLAGVPGLSNQPQHF. The CDR3 nucleotides are TGTGCCAGCAGCCTCGCGGGGGTGCCAGGTCTGAGCAATCAGCCCCAGCATTTT.

The chain uses TRBV9 and TRBJ2-1; 9 positions agree with TRBD2. The CDR3 is 14 amino acids. Germline values: CDR1 SGDLS, CDR2 YYNGEE. J was trimmed by 6 bases and V by 3 bases; bases with no gene match: 4. The DNA of the CDR3 is TGTGCCAGCAGCGGGGGACTAGCCGTCAATGAGCAGTTCTTC. Its translation is CASSGGLAVNEQFF.

The genes are TRBV5-5 and TRBJ1-5; tentative D call: TRBD1 (5 bases). Deletions cut 0 bases from V and 1 base from J, with 14 bases between. The CDR3 has 17 residues. Germline CDR1 reads SGHKS; CDR2 reads YYEKEE (reference sequence). The chain's CDR3 is CASSLEATELSNQPQHF. Here the CDR3 DNA reads TGTGCCAGCAGCTTGGAGGCGACAGAGCTGAGCAATCAGCCCCAGCATTTT. The whole variable domain, remainder taken from reference TRBV5-5 and TRBJ1-5, is DAGVTQSPTHLIKTRGQQVTLRCSPISGHKSVSWYQQVLGQGPQFIFQYYEKEERGRGNFPDRFSARQFPNYSSELNVNALLLGDSALYLCASSLEATELSNQPQHFGDGTRLSIL.

This clone came up a few times. The chain carries TRBV2 and TRBJ1-1; D remains unclear. V lost 4 bases to trimming and J lost 0 bases, with 21 bases between them. The CDR3 loop spans 18 amino acids. From germline, CDR1 is SNHLY and CDR2 FYNNEI. CDR3 region: CASSGLHSSGLLNTEAFF. The DNA of the CDR3 is TGTGCCAGCAGTGGACTCCATTCGAGCGGGTTGCTGAACACTGAAGCTTTCTTT.

This clone has more than one count but fewer than ten. This chain links TRBV5-1 with TRBJ2-1; 9 bases are shared with TRBD2. V lost 5 bases to trimming and J lost 5 bases; unmatched junction nucleotides: 5. CDR1 is SGHRS and CDR2 is YFSETQ in the germline V gene. This CDR3 has 14 residues. CDR3 sequence: CASRISGSNNEQFF. CDR3 nucleotide sequence: TGCGCCAGCAGAATTAGCGGGAGTAACAATGAGCAGTTCTTC.

As DNA, the CDR3 is TGTGCCAGCAGTCGACGGGTGAACACCGGGGAGCTGTTTTTT. This encodes CASSRRVNTGELFF. The V call is TRBV2, the J call TRBJ2-2; D not certain. The CDR3 covers 14 residues. The V end was cut by 5 bases, the J end by 1 base, with 8 bases between. The germline V gene encodes CDR1 SNHLY and CDR2 FYNNEI.

This chain links TRBV19 with TRBJ2-2, with D tentatively TRBD2 (5 bases). The CDR3 sequence is 14 residues long. V lost 4 bases and J 6 bases, leaving 12 bases between the germline ends. Germline CDR1 is LNHDA and CDR2 is SQIVND (reference sequence). CDR3 sequence reads: CASSRGIAPGELFF. Here the CDR3 DNA reads TGTGCCAGTAGTAGAGGGATCGCCCCCGGGGAGCTGTTTTTT.

This chain links TRBV18 with TRBJ2-5, with 8 bases that match TRBD1. The V gene end was trimmed by 0 bases and the J gene end by 4 bases; junction bases not matched to a gene: 4. Looked up from germline, CDR1 is KGHSH and CDR2 is LQKENI. This CDR3 has 15 residues. The CDR3 DNA reads as TGTGCCAGCTCACCACCATCCGGACAGGGAGAGACCCAGTACTTC. Its protein is CASSPPSGQGETQYF.

J is TRBJ1-6 and V is TRBV6-5; 7 nucleotides line up with TRBD1. The CDR3 length is 14 residues. V lost 6 bases and J lost 5; bases outside the gene matches: 4. From germline, CDR1 is MNHEY and CDR2 SVGAGI. The CDR3 loop reads CASRAGGNNSPLHF. In DNA, the CDR3 is TGTGCCAGCAGGGCAGGGGGAAATAATTCACCCCTCCACTTT.

V gene TRBV7-8 combines with J gene TRBJ2-7; 8 bases line up with TRBD2. The trim removed 4 bases at V and 2 bases at J, leaving 4 bases unmatched. The length of the CDR3 is 14 residues. CDR1 and CDR2 from the germline V gene are SGHVS and FQNEAQ. The CDR3 DNA reads TGTGCCAGCAGCTATAGCGGGATTGCCTACGAGCAGTACTTC. Its translation: CASSYSGIAYEQYF.

The chain has TRBV6-5 and TRBJ1-4; maybe TRBD1 (6 bases). Per germline, CDR1 MNHEY and CDR2 SVGAGI. The CDR3 contains 15 residues. Trimming removed 2 bases from V and 0 bases from J, with 7 bases in between. The CDR3 here is CASSYRTATNEKLFF. For the CDR3, the DNA is TGTGCCAGCAGTTACAGGACAGCAACTAATGAAAAACTGTTTTTT.